This T cell receptor (beta chain) was observed in a study of Ad26.COV2.S vaccination and SARS-CoV-2 variants. In the case of this clone: The same CDR3 can be traced to other DNA sequences in this sample.

The treatment is: roughly 19 received Ad26.COV2.S at low or high dose, single or two shots; a few received placebo; per-sample allocation not given. On day 63 after the first injection, vaccine and placebo recipients gave samples. It was an adult aged 18-55 years in Boston who was the donor. The study used a vaccine consisting of an Ad26 vector that expressed Wuhan-strain SARS-CoV-2 spike. Assay used: immunoSEQ multiplex PCR; TCRdb lists only in-frame clones, some missing. Among around 370,000 clones listed, around 84% were seen once. Germline V gene data show CDR1 as SGHTA and CDR2 as FQGNSA. With 4 bases removed from V and 5 bases from J, the gap between germline ends came to 11 bases. The CDR3 extends over 13 amino acids.

This rearrangement joins TRBV7-2 to TRBJ2-5; D uncertain. The sample consisted of peripheral blood, taken in a trial of Ad26.COV2.S vaccine versus placebo. This TCR was sampled from a person between 18 and 60 years old who received the Ad26.COV2.S COVID-19 vaccine or a placebo. The CDR3 coding sequence is TGTGCCAGCAGCTCCTTAGTGCGGGAGACCCAGTACTTC. The encoded protein is CASSSLVRETQYF. Full variable domain (rest looked up from reference TRBV7-2 and TRBJ2-5): GAGVSQSPSNKVTEKGKDVELRCDPISGHTALYWYRQSLGQGLEFLIYFQGNSAPDKSGLPSDRFSAERTGGSVSTLTIQRTQQEDSAVYLCASSSLVRETQYFGPGTRLLVL.